The 20 T cell receptor beta chains below come from one sample, sequenced in a study of T cells in localized non-small cell lung cancer. The table came from immunoSEQ multiplex PCR; TCRdb's copy has only in-frame clones and leaves some out. The profile covers tens of thousands of clones, with 88% appearing a single time and around a fifth taken by the ten largest. The sample consisted of peripheral blood, taken before any cancer treatment. The receptors come from a woman aged 35 to 69 with stage I squamous cell lung carcinoma.

The chain employs TRBV27 and TRBJ1-5, with 7 bases aligning to TRBD1. With 5 bases clipped from V and 4 bases from J, the junction kept 5 bases outside the gene matches. The CDR3 extends over 14 amino acids. CDR1 and CDR2 from the germline V gene are MNHEY and SMNVEV (reference sequence). DNA of the CDR3: TGTGCCAGCAGTCTCTCAGGGGGTAATCAGCCCCAGCATTTT. Protein: CASSLSGGNQPQHF.

V usage is TRBV18 and J usage is TRBJ2-2; the D is unclear. CDR1 KGHSH and CDR2 LQKENI come from the germline V gene. Trimming removed 0 bases at V and 5 bases at J, with 10 bases between. This CDR3 region has 15 residues. In nucleotides, the CDR3 is TGTGCCAGCTCACCACCCTCGACCAGTACCGGGGAGCTGTTTTTT. It specifies CASSPPSTSTGELFF. The entire variable domain, with the rest obtained from reference TRBV18 and TRBJ2-2, is as follows: NAGVMQNPRHLVRRRGQEARLRCSPMKGHSHVYWYRQLPEEGLKFMVYLQKENIIDESGMPKERFSAEFPKEGPSILRIQQVVRGDSAAYFCASSPPSTSTGELFFGEGSRLTVL.

The chain's CDR3 is CASSRGQGAYEQYF. DNA for the CDR3: TGCGCCAGCAGCAGGGGACAGGGGGCCTACGAGCAGTACTTC. The chain joins TRBV5-1 to TRBJ2-7; 11 positions match TRBD1. J gave up 2 bases and V 4 bases, and 2 bases lay outside the gene matches. CDR3 length equals 14 residues. CDR1 SGHRS and CDR2 YFSETQ come from the germline V gene.

CDR3 in DNA: TGTGCCAGCAGTTACTCCACAGGGCGGGAGCAGTACTTC. Its protein is CASSYSTGREQYF. The chain has TRBV6-5 and TRBJ2-7; TRBD1 might be the D (6 bases). Germline CDR1 MNHEY, CDR2 SVGAGI. This CDR3 has 13 residues. Between the trimmed V and J ends, which lost 0 bases and 7 bases, there was a span of 10 bases.

V is TRBV7-9 and J is TRBJ2-2; D call uncertain. The germline CDR1 and CDR2 sequences are SEHNR and FQNEAQ (reference sequence). Trimming took off 3 bases at V and 3 bases at J, with 2 bases between the two ends. This CDR3 is 12 amino acids long. CDR3 in amino acids: CASSFDTGELFF. The CDR3 DNA is TGTGCCAGCAGCTTCGACACCGGGGAGCTGTTTTTT. Combining the CDR3 with reference TRBV7-9 and TRBJ2-2 gives the whole variable domain DTGVSQNPRHKITKRGQNVTFRCDPISEHNRLYWYRQTLGQGPEFLTYFQNEAQLEKSRLLSDRFSAERPKGSFSTLEIQRTEQGDSAMYLCASSFDTGELFFGEGSRLTVL.

This clone was counted a few times. V and J are TRBV19 and TRBJ2-3; a possible D gene is TRBD2 (6 bases). V lost 1 base and J 0 bases, leaving 11 bases between the germline ends. The CDR3 runs to 16 residues. Germline V lookup: CDR1 LNHDA, CDR2 SQIVND (reference sequence). CDR3 in DNA: TGTGCCAGTAGTATAGGGATTGGGGGGAGCACAGATACGCAGTATTTT. Translated, it gives CASSIGIGGSTDTQYF.

CDR3 residues: CASSTQGFTDQPQHF. The CDR3 nucleotides are TGTGCCAGTAGTACACAGGGATTTACGGATCAGCCCCAGCATTTT. The chain employs TRBV19 and TRBJ1-5; D might be TRBD1 (6 bases). Germline V lookup: CDR1 LNHDA, CDR2 SQIVND (reference sequence). This CDR3 has 15 amino acids. The ends were cut back, 4 bases at V and 5 bases at J, with 15 bases in the middle.

This chain uses TRBV7-9 with TRBJ1-3; D is uncertain. V lost 5 bases and J 0 bases, leaving 11 bases between the germline ends. Germline-derived CDR1 and CDR2 are SEHNR and FQNEAQ (reference sequence). This CDR3 contains 15 residues. CDR3 loop: CASSHDYLSGNTIYF. CDR3 DNA: TGTGCCAGCAGCCACGATTACCTCTCTGGAAACACCATATATTTT.

This chain uses TRBV7-2 with TRBJ1-1, with TRBD1 as a possible D gene (5 bases). The ends were cut back, 5 bases at V and 1 base at J, with 11 bases in the middle. The germline V gene has CDR1 SGHTA and CDR2 FQGNSA. The CDR3 has 14 amino acids. In nucleotides, the CDR3 is TGTGCCAGCAGCCCCAGGGCCACGAACACTGAAGCTTTCTTT. It specifies CASSPRATNTEAFF.

The genes are TRBV11-2 and TRBJ1-4, with D perhaps TRBD1 (6 bases). The CDR3 is 15 amino acids. In germline, CDR1 is SGHAT, CDR2 FQNNGV. V was shortened by 6 bases and J by 4 bases, with 15 bases between the two germline ends. The CDR3 DNA is TGTGCCAGCAGGCCCGAAGGGGGAAATAATGAAAAACTGTTTTTT. This gives the protein CASRPEGGNNEKLFF.

CDR3 in amino acids: CASRDVAQETQYF. The CDR3 coding sequence is TGTGCCAGCAGAGACGTGGCACAAGAGACCCAGTACTTC. This chain connects TRBV6-5 to TRBJ2-5, with D unclear. The CDR3 contains 13 residues. From germline, CDR1 is MNHEY and CDR2 SVGAGI. The V end lost 6 bases, the J end lost 2 bases, and 10 bases lay between the germline ends.

The J gene is TRBJ2-7, the V gene TRBV5-8; TRBD1 is a possible D gene (6 bases). This CDR3 has 13 residues. Trimming shortened V by 0 bases and J by 4 bases, and 8 bases separated the two germline ends. CDR1 and CDR2 from the germline V gene are SGHTS and YDEGEE. The CDR3 bases are TGTGCCAGCAGCTTGGTAGGGGGATACGAGCAGTACTTC. As protein: CASSLVGGYEQYF.

The chain employs TRBV4-2 and TRBJ1-1, with D perhaps TRBD1 (6 bases). Per the germline V gene, CDR1 is LGHNA and CDR2 is YNFKEQ. This CDR3 comprises 15 residues. Trimming stripped 0 bases from V and 3 bases from J, with 11 bases between. The CDR3 region has the DNA TGTGCCAGCAGCCAAGAAGTGGGGGCTGACACTGAAGCTTTCTTT. Amino acid sequence: CASSQEVGADTEAFF.

The V call is TRBV9, the J call TRBJ2-1, with D perhaps being TRBD1 or TRBD2 (6 bases each). The CDR3 contains 16 residues. V was pared by 2 bases and J by 0 bases, with 12 bases between. Germline V gene sequence: CDR1 SGDLS, CDR2 YYNGEE. Written as DNA, the CDR3 is TGTGCCAGCAGCGTTGGAGGGGGGAGCTCCTACAATGAGCAGTTCTTC. Residues: CASSVGGGSSYNEQFF. Looking up the rest from reference TRBV9 and TRBJ2-1 gives the full variable domain: DSGVTQTPKHLITATGQRVTLRCSPRSGDLSVYWYQQSLDQGLQFLIQYYNGEERAKGNILERFSAQQFPDLHSELNLSSLELGDSALYFCASSVGGGSSYNEQFFGPGTRLTVL.

The chain uses TRBV2 and TRBJ1-1; 7 nucleotides match TRBD1. V lost 4 bases, J lost 10 bases, and 12 bases stayed unmatched. CDR1 is SNHLY, CDR2 FYNNEI, per germline. CDR3 size: 14 residues. The CDR3, as DNA: TGTGCCAGCAGTGGAACCAGGGACAGTGGGGGAGCTTTCTTT. This encodes CASSGTRDSGGAFF.

This chain links TRBV30 with TRBJ2-1; 10 bases are shared with TRBD2. The CDR3 contains 13 residues. V shed 7 bases, J shed 7 bases, and the junction held 7 bases outside the gene matches. Germline assignment: CDR1 GTSNPN and CDR2 SVGIG (reference sequence). The CDR3 DNA is TGTGCCTTATTAGCGGGGGGCCTAAATGAGCAGTTCTTC. This codes for CALLAGGLNEQFF.

This chain uses TRBV2 with TRBJ1-1, with TRBD1 as a possible D gene (5 bases). The V and J ends lost 4 bases and 6 bases respectively, with 9 bases between them. The CDR3 covers 12 residues. Germline V gene data show CDR1 as SNHLY and CDR2 as FYNNEI. The CDR3 loop is CASSGEGAEAFF. Here the CDR3 DNA reads TGTGCCAGCAGTGGGGAAGGGGCTGAAGCTTTCTTT.

This rearrangement joins TRBV5-1 to TRBJ1-2; no clear D. V was pared by 4 bases and J by 3 bases, with 10 bases between. Germline CDR1 SGHRS, CDR2 YFSETQ. The CDR3 has 13 amino acids. CDR3 bases: TGCGCCAGCAGCACGGACGGAGACTATGGCTACACCTTC. This translates into CASSTDGDYGYTF.

CDR3 sequence reads: CAWSEQGNTEAFF. Here the CDR3 DNA reads TGTGCCTGGAGTGAACAGGGAAACACTGAAGCTTTCTTT. This chain connects TRBV30 to TRBJ1-1; possibly TRBD1 for D (6 bases). The ends were cut back, 1 base at V and 2 bases at J, with 8 bases in the middle. CDR3 size: 13 residues. Germline CDR1 is GTSNPN and CDR2 is SVGIG (reference sequence).

This rearrangement joins TRBV10-3 to TRBJ2-6, with 8 nucleotides matching TRBD1. This CDR3 spans 12 amino acids. V trimming: 6 bases; J trimming: 17 bases; junction bases outside the gene matches: 9. CDR1 is ENHRY, CDR2 SYGVKD, per germline. The CDR3 spells CAISPGQVTLTF. In nucleotides, the CDR3 is TGTGCCATCAGCCCGGGACAGGTAACTTTGACTTTC.